A single sample is the source of the 32 T cell receptor beta chains below, sequenced in a study of blood T cell repertoires in COVID-19. Method: immunoSEQ multiplex PCR; TCRdb's copy keeps in-frame clones and lacks some. The sample contains under 45,000 clones, roughly nine tenths of which appear only once. Sequencing used peripheral blood. These receptors were obtained from a woman older than 75 in a cohort sampled during active or convalescent COVID-19.

The chain joins TRBV9 to TRBJ2-2; D is uncertain. The V gene lost 0 bases and the J gene lost 6 bases, with 3 bases spanning the gap. CDR3 length: 12 residues. In germline, CDR1 is SGDLS, CDR2 YYNGEE. Here the CDR3 DNA reads TGTGCCAGCAGCGTAGCTTCCGGGGAGCTGTTTTTT. Amino acid sequence: CASSVASGELFF.

Points on this clone: The sample holds other DNA sequences that translate to the same CDR3. This sequence joins TRBV5-1 and TRBJ1-1, with D possibly being TRBD1 (6 bases). Germline CDR1 SGHRS, CDR2 YFSETQ. The CDR3 extends over 13 amino acids. The V end lost 2 bases, the J end lost 2 bases, and 7 bases lay between the germline ends. For the CDR3, the DNA is TGCGCCAGCAGCTTACAGGGAAACACTGAAGCTTTCTTT. This gives the protein CASSLQGNTEAFF.

The rearrangement uses TRBV6-2 or TRBV6-3 and TRBJ1-6; no firm D call. CDR1 and CDR2 from the germline V gene are MNHEY and SVGEGT. V was pared by 6 bases and J by 3 bases, with 21 bases between. The CDR3 sequence is 18 residues long. Here the CDR3 DNA reads TGTGCCAGCAGCCCTTCCTTCGGAGGTTGGGGCTATAATTCACCCCTCCACTTT. The encoded protein is CASSPSFGGWGYNSPLHF.

This chain uses TRBV6-2 or TRBV6-3 with TRBJ2-1; 8 bases align to TRBD2. CDR3 length: 16 amino acids. Germline lookup yields CDR1 MNHEY and CDR2 SVGEGT. V lost 2 bases, J lost 10 bases, and 13 bases stayed unmatched. DNA for the CDR3: TGTGCCAGCAGTTACCTGAGACTAGCGAAGGCGTGGGAGCAGTTCTTC. This translates into CASSYLRLAKAWEQFF.

The CDR3, as DNA: TGTGCCAGCAGCGTTGACTGGGGGGGCTATGGTGGCTACACCTTC. Amino acid sequence: CASSVDWGGYGGYTF. V is TRBV9 and J is TRBJ1-2; D possibly corresponds to TRBD1 (6 bases). This CDR3 is built from 15 residues. Germline CDR1 and CDR2: SGDLS and YYNGEE. V lost 2 bases to trimming and J lost 7 bases, with 18 bases between them.

The rearrangement uses TRBV1 and TRBJ2-3; the listed D gene, TRBD1, was not tested against the DNA. TRBV1 is noted as a pseudogene. The CDR3 totals 15 residues. In nucleotides, the CDR3 is TGCACCAGCAGCCCCCGACAGGGTTCAGGAGATACGCAGTATTTT. Translation: CTSSPRQGSGDTQYF.

The chain is built from TRBV11-3 and TRBJ2-1, with 10 nucleotides matching TRBD2. The junction had 3 bases not matched to a gene; V was cut back by 2 bases and J by 2 bases. The CDR3 has 16 amino acids. CDR1 and CDR2 (germline): SGHNT, YENEEA. CDR3 nucleotide sequence: TGTGCCAGCAGCTTATCTAGCGGGAGACCCTACAATGAGCAGTTCTTC. This sequence encodes CASSLSSGRPYNEQFF.

The chain carries TRBV5-1 and TRBJ2-7; TRBD2 agrees at 8 bases. Losses at the gene ends were 5 bases for V and 2 bases for J; bases not matched to a gene: 9. CDR3 length: 15 residues. Germline assignment: CDR1 SGHRS and CDR2 YFSETQ. CDR3 in amino acids: CASSPNSGAAYEQYF. DNA of the CDR3: TGCGCCAGCAGTCCCAATAGCGGGGCTGCCTACGAGCAGTACTTC.

The chain joins TRBV19 to TRBJ1-2; D perhaps matches TRBD1 (6 bases). CDR3 length: 14 amino acids. V was clipped by 7 bases and J by 5 bases, with 17 bases between them. Germline values: CDR1 LNHDA, CDR2 SQIVND (reference sequence). The CDR3 here is CASTWGRGAYGYTF. The CDR3, as DNA: TGTGCCAGTACTTGGGGCAGGGGAGCGTATGGCTACACCTTC.

V gene TRBV10-3 combines with J gene TRBJ2-2; 8 bases fit TRBD1. This CDR3 comprises 13 residues. CDR1 ENHRY and CDR2 SYGVKD come from the germline V gene. V lost 10 bases and J lost 6; bases outside the gene matches: 7. CDR3 DNA: TGTGCCACGGGGACAGGCTCGGCCGGGGAGCTGTTTTTT. Translation gives CATGTGSAGELFF.

The CDR3 coding sequence is TGTGCCAGCAGCGGGGCCGGCCCACAAGAGACCCAGTACTTC. Encoded protein: CASSGAGPQETQYF. J is TRBJ2-5 and V is TRBV9; D not resolved. V lost 3 bases and J 2 bases, leaving 11 bases between the germline ends. The CDR3 has 14 amino acids. CDR1 and CDR2 from the germline V gene are SGDLS and YYNGEE.

V gene TRBV6-2 or TRBV6-3 combines with J gene TRBJ2-5, with 7 bases identical to TRBD2. This CDR3 has 14 amino acids. With V trimmed by 3 bases and J by 2 bases, 3 bases remained unmatched. Germline V lookup: CDR1 MNHEY, CDR2 SVGEGT. The CDR3 DNA sequence: TGTGCCAGCAGTTATCGGACTAGTCAAGAGACCCAGTACTTC. Translated, it gives CASSYRTSQETQYF.

V and J are TRBV13 and TRBJ2-1; the D is unclear. The germline gives CDR1 PRHDT, CDR2 FYEKMQ (reference sequence). The CDR3 totals 13 residues. Trimming cost V 5 bases and J 5 bases, with 10 bases left between them. CDR3 protein: CASSNDFHNEQFF. The CDR3 DNA is TGTGCCAGCAGCAATGACTTCCACAATGAGCAGTTCTTC. Looking up the rest from reference TRBV13 and TRBJ2-1 gives the full variable domain: AAGVIQSPRHLIKEKRETATLKCYPIPRHDTVYWYQQGPGQDPQFLISFYEKMQSDKGSIPDRFSAQQFSDYHSELNMSSLELGDSALYFCASSNDFHNEQFFGPGTRLTVL.

The chain joins TRBV19 to TRBJ2-3; D gene ambiguous. Between the trimmed V and J ends, which lost 1 base and 2 bases, there was a span of 7 bases. Per germline, CDR1 LNHDA and CDR2 SQIVND (reference sequence). The CDR3 is made up of 14 amino acids. CDR3 sequence (DNA): TGTGCCAGTAGTATAGCAGCGAACACAGATACGCAGTATTTT. It translates to CASSIAANTDTQYF.

V usage is TRBV27 and J usage is TRBJ1-6; possible D gene TRBD1, 5 bases. This CDR3 contains 17 residues. CDR1 is MNHEY, CDR2 SMNVEV, per germline (reference sequence). The V and J ends lost 2 bases and 0 bases respectively, with 11 bases between them. The CDR3 coding sequence is TGTGCCAGCAGTTTACAGGGTACCCACTCCTATAATTCACCCCTCCACTTT. Its protein product is CASSLQGTHSYNSPLHF.

This clone came up once. The genes are TRBV18 and TRBJ1-6; TRBD1 matches at 8 bases. Germline CDR1 KGHSH, CDR2 LQKENI. V gave up 2 bases and J gave up 8 bases; unmatched junction bases: 2. This CDR3 has 14 amino acids. CDR3 nucleotide sequence: TGTGCCAGCTCACCAGACAGGGGCTATTCACCCCTCCACTTT. Translated, it gives CASSPDRGYSPLHF.

The table lists this clone with a count of one. This chain links TRBV5-1 with TRBJ2-1, with a tentative D call TRBD2 (5 bases). The V end was cut by 4 bases, the J end by 7 bases, with 21 bases between. Germline lookup yields CDR1 SGHRS and CDR2 YFSETQ. The CDR3 sequence is 16 residues long. This CDR3 is CASSGRLGDRRNEQFF. The CDR3 region has the DNA TGCGCCAGCAGCGGGCGGCTCGGGGATAGGAGAAATGAGCAGTTCTTC.

The genes are TRBV11-2 and TRBJ2-3; maybe TRBD2 (6 bases). The CDR3 is made up of 15 amino acids. Germline CDR1 SGHAT, CDR2 FQNNGV. V lost 5 bases, J lost 1 base, and 13 bases lay in between. In DNA, the CDR3 is TGTGCCAGCAGCCAAACGGGGGTACGCACAGATACGCAGTATTTT. It codes for CASSQTGVRTDTQYF.

The gene calls are TRBV25-1 and TRBJ1-3; 9 bases fit TRBD1. Germline V gene data show CDR1 as MGHDK and CDR2 as SYGVNS. The CDR3 contains 15 residues. J gave up 0 bases and V 8 bases, and 5 bases lay outside the gene matches. The CDR3 is CASGRTGVSGNTIYF. In DNA, the CDR3 is TGTGCCAGCGGCCGGACAGGGGTCTCTGGAAACACCATATATTTT.

The rearrangement links TRBV11-2 to TRBJ1-1, with TRBD1 as a possible D gene (5 bases). The germline V gene has CDR1 SGHAT and CDR2 FQNNGV. V gave up 1 base and J gave up 2 bases, with 11 bases separating them. The CDR3 is 15 amino acids. The CDR3 region is CASSLVGGRNTEAFF. The CDR3 nucleotides are TGTGCCAGCAGCTTAGTTGGGGGGAGAAACACTGAAGCTTTCTTT.

J is TRBJ1-1 and V is TRBV29-1; a possible D gene is TRBD1 (5 bases). Trimming cost V 4 bases and J 0 bases, with 12 bases left between them. The germline V gene encodes CDR1 SQVTM and CDR2 ANQGSEA. The CDR3 is 14 amino acids. The CDR3 is CSVARTTMNTEAFF. In DNA, the CDR3 is TGCAGCGTTGCGAGGACAACCATGAACACTGAAGCTTTCTTT.

The chain recombines TRBV4-3 with TRBJ1-3; 8 bases align to TRBD1. CDR1 is LGHNA and CDR2 is YSLEER in the germline V gene. This CDR3 spans 17 amino acids. Unmatched junction bases numbered 7, after V lost 1 base and J lost 2 bases. CDR3 amino acids: CASSQVITGGTGNTIYF. CDR3 sequence (DNA): TGCGCCAGCAGCCAAGTTATTACAGGGGGGACTGGAAACACCATATATTTT.

The chain combines TRBV5-1 with TRBJ2-1; a weak D match, TRBD2 (5 bases). Germline V gene data show CDR1 as SGHRS and CDR2 as YFSETQ. V was cut by 1 base and J by 0 bases, with 11 bases left in between. The CDR3 loop spans 16 amino acids. The CDR3 spells CASSLNSGSSYNEQFF. Written as DNA, the CDR3 is TGCGCCAGCAGCTTGAATTCGGGGAGCTCCTACAATGAGCAGTTCTTC.

The chain is built from TRBV4-3 and TRBJ2-1, with D tentatively TRBD2 (6 bases). With 0 bases removed from V and 0 bases from J, the gap between germline ends came to 6 bases. The CDR3 totals 15 residues. Germline V gene sequence: CDR1 LGHNA, CDR2 YSLEER. DNA for the CDR3: TGCGCCAGCAGCCAAGATAGCGGCTCCTACAATGAGCAGTTCTTC. Encoded protein: CASSQDSGSYNEQFF.

In this sample, this clone turned up once. The chain joins TRBV28 to TRBJ2-1; 11 nucleotides line up with TRBD2. Germline-derived CDR1 and CDR2 are MDHEN and SYDVKM. The CDR3 spans 15 residues. The trim removed 10 bases at V and 9 bases at J, leaving 14 bases unmatched. This CDR3 is CAIYGSGGVSGEQFF. The CDR3 DNA reads TGTGCCATCTACGGTAGCGGGGGGGTCTCGGGTGAGCAGTTCTTC. Filled out from reference TRBV28 and TRBJ2-1, the complete variable domain reads DVKVTQSSRYLVKRTGEKVFLECVQDMDHENMFWYRQDPGLGLRLIYFSYDVKMKEKGDIPEGYSVSREKKERFSLILESASTNQTSMYLCAIYGSGGVSGEQFFGPGTRLTVL.

The CDR3 DNA is TGTGCCAGCACCTTACAGGGGGCGGAGTATGAAAAACTGTTTTTT. Translating gives CASTLQGAEYEKLFF. This chain connects TRBV2 to TRBJ1-4; TRBD1 matches 9 bases. With V trimmed by 7 bases and J by 6 bases, 9 bases remained unmatched. The CDR3 spans 15 residues. Germline V gene lookup returns CDR1 SNHLY and CDR2 FYNNEI.

The chain is built from TRBV12-3 or TRBV12-4 and TRBJ2-1; no firm D call. The CDR3 is made up of 11 amino acids. Trimming left V 4 bases short and J 8 bases short, with 6 bases between. The CDR3 DNA sequence: TGTGCCAGCAGTTACGGTGATGAGCAGTTCTTC. It is translated as CASSYGDEQFF.

The J gene is TRBJ1-1, the V gene TRBV7-9; D is ambiguous. This CDR3 has 13 amino acids. Germline-derived CDR1 and CDR2 are SEHNR and FQNEAQ (reference sequence). The V end lost 1 base, the J end lost 1 base, and 4 bases lay between the germline ends. As DNA, the CDR3 is TGTGCCAGCAGCTTAGACAGGAACACTGAAGCTTTCTTT. Translating gives CASSLDRNTEAFF. The variable domain in full, with the rest retrieved from reference TRBV7-9 and TRBJ1-1, is DTGVSQNPRHKITKRGQNVTFRCDPISEHNRLYWYRQTLGQGPEFLTYFQNEAQLEKSRLLSDRFSAERPKGSFSTLEIQRTEQGDSAMYLCASSLDRNTEAFFGQGTRLTVV.

The J gene is TRBJ1-4, the V gene TRBV2, with TRBD1 matching 10 bases. The CDR3 is 15 amino acids. Per the germline V gene, CDR1 is SNHLY and CDR2 is FYNNEI. V lost 6 bases to trimming and J lost 6 bases; unmatched junction nucleotides: 7. The CDR3 nucleotides read TGTGCCAGCAGCGACAGGGGGCTTGTTGATGAAAAACTGTTTTTT. Its translation: CASSDRGLVDEKLFF.

The chain employs TRBV27 and TRBJ1-3, with D tentatively TRBD1 (6 bases). V lost 5 bases and J 4 bases, leaving 12 bases between the germline ends. Germline lookup yields CDR1 MNHEY and CDR2 SMNVEV (reference sequence). The CDR3 contains 14 residues. CDR3 sequence: CASSPGTTGNTIYF. The CDR3 nucleotides read TGTGCCAGCAGTCCCGGGACAACCGGAAACACCATATATTTT.

The V and J genes are TRBV30 and TRBJ2-1; 7 bases map to TRBD2. Germline V lookup: CDR1 GTSNPN, CDR2 SVGIG (reference sequence). Unmatched junction bases numbered 7, after V lost 4 bases and J lost 4 bases. CDR3 size: 14 residues. The CDR3 is CAWTWLAEYNEQFF. The DNA of the CDR3 is TGTGCCTGGACCTGGCTAGCGGAATACAATGAGCAGTTCTTC.

The chain is built from TRBV6-6 and TRBJ1-5, with D hard to call. The CDR3 extends over 13 amino acids. V was shortened by 6 bases and J by 4 bases, with 10 bases between the two germline ends. Germline-derived CDR1 and CDR2 are MNHNY and SVGAGI (reference sequence). The CDR3, as DNA: TGTGCCAGCAGCGCTGGAGGAAATCAGCCCCAGCATTTT. It yields the protein CASSAGGNQPQHF.